A selection of T cell receptor beta chains follows, all from one sample in a study of CD8+ T cells in alopecia areata. Only in-frame clones appear in the TCRdb table, and some are missing; sequencing was by immunoSEQ multiplex PCR. The sample lists under 350,000 clones, roughly 50% occurring once. The sample was CD4+ T cells sorted from blood, taken at week 24, from a patient treated with tofacitinib. The receptor set was obtained from a human donor with alopecia areata. Each CDR3 is given with its conserved first and last residue. The D gene is left open where the match is weak. Rows may omit the clone size; those that give it use once, few, many or a size class.

d_gene	abundance	v_gene	CDR3aa
TRBD1	few	TRBV10-3	CAISAATGYGYTF
.	once	TRBV2	CASRGNPQGMDTQYF
TRBD1	.	TRBV5-1	CASSHGQGPYEQYF
TRBD2	.	TRBV2	CASTWGTSGTQETQYF
.	.	TRBV2	CASSPRGGQPQHF
TRBD1	.	TRBV27	CASSLSLEGAGEQFF
.	.	TRBV6-5	CASGSIGQARVEQYF
.	.	TRBV21-1	CAIYSAAGAQDEQYF
.	.	TRBV30	CAWNPYSGANVLTF
.	.	TRBV15	CATSRDQGQPQHF
.	.	TRBV9	CASSSTDLNTEAFF
TRBD1	.	TRBV7-9	CASSDRALGGYTF
.	.	TRBV4-3	CASSHTGSYEQYF
TRBD1	.	TRBV7-9	CASSADRAGLYNEQFF
.	.	TRBV29-1	CSVGARGLNEQFF
.	.	TRBV29-1	CSVLISGGNTIYF
TRBD1	few	TRBV7-7	CASSLNRGNGAQYF
.	.	TRBV23-1	CASSQMPRGGKDNSPLHF
.	.	TRBV7-6	CASSLGPGATGYEQYF
.	.	TRBV6-4	CASSDSQESTDTQYF
.	.	TRBV7-7	CASSLSRLGGEQFF
.	.	TRBV5-1	CASSIPSAGSTHEQFF
TRBD1	.	TRBV29-1	CSVGGTGGAYEQYF
.	.	TRBV7-2	CASGPDFSNTGELFF
.	.	TRBV7-8	CASSFSVAVDTQYF
.	few	TRBV29-1	CSVGNGYEQYF
.	.	TRBV10-3	CATKRAGDGARAFF
TRBD1	few	TRBV5-1	CASSFTGGRTDTEAFF
.	few	TRBV7-2	CASSLAGRQETQYF
.	.	TRBV6-5	CASRAPYTGELFF
TRBD2	few	TRBV19	CASRGENTDTQYF
.	.	TRBV15	CATSRDPEEKLFF
.	.	TRBV5-1	CASSPGTLRDTEAFF
TRBD1	.	TRBV18	CASSPRQGAYGYTF
.	many	TRBV6-1	CASSAKGSDEQFF
.	.	TRBV6-5	CASSSIPRGPSYEQYF
.	.	TRBV5-1	CASSGDRLADTQYF
.	few	TRBV29-1	CSELRGSSYNEQFF
.	.	TRBV30	CAWSVRQGFNYGYTF
TRBD1	few	TRBV28	CASSLVVGQGATNTQYF
TRBD2	.	TRBV29-1	CSVGSGGGDEQFF
TRBD1	.	TRBV6-6	CASSPRTGTGELFF
.	.	TRBV7-9	CASSPRLLRPTGELFF
.	few	TRBV28	CASSSEYADTQYF
TRBD1	.	TRBV5-4	CASSTARYRGEETQYF
TRBD1	.	TRBV29-1	CSVGDSNSYNSPLHF
.	.	TRBV6-1	CASSDRPDEKLFF
TRBD1	.	TRBV28	CASRGGQGYGELFF
.	.	TRBV5-6	CASSFRVLGDIQYF
.	.	TRBV5-1	CASSFGDKGNTIYF
.	few	TRBV5-1	CASSTQGTSTDTQYF